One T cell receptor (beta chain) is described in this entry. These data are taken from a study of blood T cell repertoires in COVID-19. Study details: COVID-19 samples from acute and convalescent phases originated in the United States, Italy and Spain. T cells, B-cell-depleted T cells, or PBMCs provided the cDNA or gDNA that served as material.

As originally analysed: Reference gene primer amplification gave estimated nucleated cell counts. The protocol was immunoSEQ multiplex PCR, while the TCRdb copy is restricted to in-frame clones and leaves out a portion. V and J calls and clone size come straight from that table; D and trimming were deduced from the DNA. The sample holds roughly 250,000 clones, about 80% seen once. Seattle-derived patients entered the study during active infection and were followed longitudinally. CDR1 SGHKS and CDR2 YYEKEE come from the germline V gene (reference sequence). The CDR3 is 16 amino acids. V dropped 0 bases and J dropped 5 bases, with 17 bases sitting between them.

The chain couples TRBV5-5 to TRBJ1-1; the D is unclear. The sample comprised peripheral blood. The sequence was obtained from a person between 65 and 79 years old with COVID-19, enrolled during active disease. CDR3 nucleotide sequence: TGTGCCAGCAGCTTGGAATTGTTGCGGGTAAGGACTGAAGCTTTCTTT. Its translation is CASSLELLRVRTEAFF.